A selection of T cell receptor beta chains follows, all from one sample in a study of CD8 T cells in ankylosing spondylitis. One entry per CDR3 protein, called by TCRdb with MiXCR from the 5' RACE reads. The sample carries a few hundred thousand distinct CDR3 sequences, roughly 18% recorded once. Specimen: blood, either unsorted or a sorted T cell fraction (not recorded which). These receptors were obtained from a male donor with ankylosing spondylitis. Each CDR3 is given with its conserved first and last residue. D genes are given only for firm matches. Clone size appears in some rows only: once, few, many, or a class for an expanded clone.

clone size,J gene,D gene,V gene,CDR3 protein,CDR3 DNA
few,TRBJ1-1,TRBD1,TRBV20-1,CSAPRTGDTEAFF,TGCAGTGCTCCCCGGACAGGGGACACTGAAGCTTTCTTT
-,TRBJ1-2,-,TRBV6-1,CASRRREDGYGYTF,TGTGCCAGCAGGCGTAGAGAAGATGGGTATGGCTACACCTTC
-,TRBJ2-1,TRBD2,TRBV12-3/TRBV12-4,CASSIGGTSGRGSEQFF,TGTGCCAGCAGTATAGGGGGGACTAGCGGGAGGGGAAGTGAGCAGTTCTTC
few,TRBJ2-2,-,TRBV20-1,CSARGTGELFF,TGCAGTGCTAGAGGTACCGGGGAGCTGTTTTTT
few,TRBJ1-3,TRBD1,TRBV12-3/TRBV12-4,CASSAYRQGRGNTIYF,TGTGCCAGCAGTGCATACCGACAGGGGAGAGGAAACACCATATATTTT
once,TRBJ2-5,TRBD2,TRBV7-2,CASSLRGSFGETQYF,TGTGCCAGCAGCTTACGCGGGAGCTTCGGAGAGACCCAGTACTTC
-,TRBJ1-2,TRBD1,TRBV5-1,CASSPNRDRGGYTF,TGCGCCAGCAGCCCAAACCGGGACAGGGGTGGCTACACCTTC
few,TRBJ1-4,-,TRBV20-1,CSARTRPEQINEKLFF,TGCAGTGCTAGGACGAGACCCGAGCAGATTAATGAAAAACTGTTTTTT
many,TRBJ1-5,-,TRBV7-9,CASSRDGNQPQHF,TGTGCCAGCAGCCGGGACGGAAATCAGCCCCAGCATTTT
few,TRBJ1-1,-,TRBV7-6,CASSLSTAAMNTEAFF,TGTGCCAGCAGCTTAAGCACCGCAGCTATGAACACTGAAGCTTTCTTT
few,TRBJ1-6,-,TRBV20-1,CSASAGQWGYSPLHF,TGCAGTGCTAGCGCGGGGCAGTGGGGATATTCACCCCTCCACTTT
many,TRBJ1-5,TRBD1,TRBV5-6,CASSRRQGYNQPQHF,TGTGCCAGCAGCCGAAGACAGGGATACAATCAGCCCCAGCATTTT
-,TRBJ1-5,-,TRBV19,CASSTPDSISNQPQHF,TGTGCCAGTAGTACCCCGGACAGTATAAGCAATCAGCCCCAGCATTTT
-,TRBJ2-3,-,TRBV7-8,CASSRTRTPGDTQYF,TGTGCCAGCAGCCGCACCCGGACTCCCGGCGATACGCAGTATTTT
few,TRBJ2-3,TRBD1,TRBV4-2,CASSQDSPTGQGEAPPSTDTQYF,TGTGCCAGCAGCCAAGATTCCCCCACCGGACAGGGCGAGGCCCCACCTAGCACAGATACGCAGTATTTT
-,TRBJ1-1,-,TRBV29-1,CSAITGFSTEAFF,TGCAGCGCCATCACAGGGTTCAGCACTGAAGCTTTCTTT
-,TRBJ2-7,-,TRBV5-1,CASRSSVTYEQYF,TGCGCCAGCAGATCTAGCGTCACCTACGAGCAGTACTTC
-,TRBJ1-2,-,TRBV5-4,CASSPRGGVDYGYTF,TGTGCCAGCAGCCCACGCGGGGGGGTTGACTATGGCTACACCTTC
many,TRBJ1-6,-,TRBV10-3,CAISEGGWNSPLHF,TGTGCCATCAGTGAGGGGGGTTGGAATTCACCCCTCCACTTT
few,TRBJ2-1,TRBD2,TRBV7-9,CASSTGTSASYNEQFF,TGTGCCAGCAGCACCGGCACTAGCGCTTCCTACAATGAGCAGTTCTTC